These 28 T cell receptor beta chains originate from one sample sequenced in a study of OX40 agonist ivuxolimab in advanced cancers. This table comes from immunoSEQ multiplex PCR, and its TCRdb copy is limited to in-frame clones, with some not included. The sample contains roughly 93,000 clones, more than 80% of which appear only once. Sample: CD4+ or CD8+ T cells sorted from blood, taken in a trial of the OX40 agonist ivuxolimab. The receptors were sampled from an adult with an advanced solid tumor such as melanoma, head and neck, liver or kidney cancer.

The V and J genes are TRBV5-1 and TRBJ2-5, with 7 bases matching TRBD1. V lost 0 bases and J lost 5; bases outside the gene matches: 4. The germline CDR1 and CDR2 sequences are SGHRS and YFSETQ. The CDR3 consists of 14 residues. Written as DNA, the CDR3 is TGCGCCAGCAGCTTGGACAGGGGTCGGGAGACCCAGTACTTC. It translates to CASSLDRGRETQYF.

The rearrangement joins TRBV2 to TRBJ2-5; 11 bases are shared with TRBD2. The V and J ends lost 5 bases and 5 bases, in that order; junction bases with no gene match: 13. CDR3 size: 17 residues. Germline lookup yields CDR1 SNHLY and CDR2 FYNNEI. In DNA, the CDR3 is TGTGCCAGCAGTACCGGGGTAGCGGGAGGGCTTATGGAGACCCAGTACTTC. Translated, it gives CASSTGVAGGLMETQYF.

The genes are TRBV5-1 and TRBJ2-1, with D perhaps TRBD1 (5 bases). Trimming stripped 5 bases from V and 3 bases from J, with 9 bases between. The CDR3 runs to 13 residues. Germline V gene data show CDR1 as SGHRS and CDR2 as YFSETQ. The CDR3 is CASSPDSYNEQFF. The CDR3 DNA is TGCGCCAGCAGTCCCGACAGCTACAATGAGCAGTTCTTC.

This clone appeared a single time. J is TRBJ1-2 and V is TRBV30; D is unclear. Trimming took off 2 bases at V and 7 bases at J, with 14 bases between the two ends. The CDR3 is 13 residues long. Germline V gene lookup returns CDR1 GTSNPN and CDR2 SVGIG (reference sequence). Written as DNA, the CDR3 is TGTGCCTGGAGTCGGGGTCAGTTGGGTGGCTACACCTTC. Protein product: CAWSRGQLGGYTF.

This clone has more than one count but fewer than ten. This chain uses TRBV5-5 with TRBJ2-3; 7 bases fit TRBD1. Germline CDR1 reads SGHKS; CDR2 reads YYEKEE (reference sequence). The CDR3 spans 15 residues. Unmatched junction bases numbered 7, after V lost 3 bases and J lost 3 bases. In nucleotides, the CDR3 is TGTGCCAGCAGCTCCTTGGGACAGCGAACAGATACGCAGTATTTT. It specifies CASSSLGQRTDTQYF.

The rearrangement joins TRBV6-4 to TRBJ2-2; TRBD2 agrees at 11 bases. The CDR3 sequence is 14 residues long. The germline V gene has CDR1 MRHNA and CDR2 SNTAGT. Trimming cost V 5 bases and J 7 bases; bases outside gene matches: 3. This CDR3 is CASSRGLADGELFF. Written as DNA, the CDR3 is TGTGCCAGCAGTAGGGGACTAGCGGACGGGGAGCTGTTTTTT.

This rearrangement joins TRBV10-3 to TRBJ1-5, with 7 bases lining up with TRBD1. CDR3 length: 14 residues. With V trimmed by 2 bases and J by 2 bases, 0 bases remained unmatched. CDR1 and CDR2 from the germline V gene are ENHRY and SYGVKD. The CDR3: CAISEGQGNQPQHF. The CDR3 DNA sequence: TGTGCCATCAGTGAGGGACAGGGCAATCAGCCCCAGCATTTT.

This sequence joins TRBV18 and TRBJ1-2; D not resolved. With 3 bases removed from V and 5 bases from J, the gap between germline ends came to 7 bases. CDR1 and CDR2 (germline): KGHSH, LQKENI. CDR3 length equals 12 residues. The CDR3 nucleotides are TGTGCCAGCTCACCCGGAATTTATGGCTACACCTTC. Translation: CASSPGIYGYTF.

This rearrangement joins TRBV19 to TRBJ1-1; 10 nucleotides line up with TRBD1. The germline V gene has CDR1 LNHDA and CDR2 SQIVND (reference sequence). This CDR3 has 13 residues. V trimming: 6 bases; J trimming: 8 bases; junction bases outside the gene matches: 6. The DNA of the CDR3 is TGTGCCAGTAGCGGACAGGGGGTTGTGGAAGCTTTCTTT. Encoded protein: CASSGQGVVEAFF.

This clone was observed a handful of times. J is TRBJ2-1 and V is TRBV4-3, with D hard to call. This CDR3 has 15 residues. Germline V gene data show CDR1 as LGHNA and CDR2 as YSLEER. The V gene lost 1 base and the J gene lost 8 bases, with 15 bases spanning the gap. The CDR3 is CASSQAAATFDEQFF. CDR3 DNA: TGCGCCAGCAGCCAAGCCGCCGCGACATTCGATGAGCAGTTCTTC.

This clone has just a few counts. This chain joins TRBV11-3 and TRBJ2-3, with 8 bases aligning to TRBD2. Per germline, CDR1 SGHNT and CDR2 YENEEA. The CDR3 loop spans 12 amino acids. The V gene end was trimmed by 2 bases and the J gene end by 11 bases; junction bases not matched to a gene: 3. The CDR3 loop reads CASSLSGRGQYF. Written as DNA, the CDR3 is TGTGCCAGCAGCTTAAGCGGGAGAGGGCAGTATTTT.

The table lists this clone with a few counts. The V gene is TRBV6-6, the J gene TRBJ2-7, with a tentative D call TRBD2 (6 bases). This CDR3 has 14 amino acids. CDR1 is MNHNY, CDR2 SVGAGI, per germline (reference sequence). V was clipped by 5 bases and J by 6 bases, with 17 bases between them. The CDR3 nucleotides are TGTGCCAGCAGTCGGGGGTCGGGATGGTCCGAGCAGTACTTC. This encodes CASSRGSGWSEQYF.

A note on this clone: The junction shows a germline mismatch at one end, possibly a read error. V is TRBV7-2 and J is TRBJ1-6; D uncertain. From germline, CDR1 is SGHTA and CDR2 FQGNSA. CDR3 length: 14 residues. This chain's CDR3 is CASSLVYPPRRLDF. CDR3 DNA: TGTGCCAGCAGCTTAGTTTACCCCCCGCGACGGCTCGACTTT.

The V and J genes are TRBV15 and TRBJ1-2; 7 bases match TRBD1. This CDR3 spans 15 amino acids. Losses at the gene ends were 3 bases for V and 0 bases for J; bases not matched to a gene: 4. The germline gives CDR1 LNHNV, CDR2 YYDKDF (reference sequence). CDR3 nucleotide sequence: TGTGCCACCAGCAGGGAGACAGGGCCTAACTATGGCTACACCTTC. This translates into CATSRETGPNYGYTF.

The chain uses TRBV21-1 and TRBJ2-1; the D call in the table, TRBD2, was not verified against the DNA. TRBV21-1 corresponds to a pseudogene. CDR3 length: 16 amino acids. This CDR3 is CARAVRVSGSYNEQFF. The DNA of the CDR3 is TGTGCCAGAGCCGTTAGAGTTAGCGGGAGCTACAATGAGCAGTTCTTC.

The rearrangement joins TRBV5-6 to TRBJ1-2; no firm D call. Trimming took 4 bases from V and 8 from J, leaving 15 bases between them. Germline V gives CDR1 SGHDT, CDR2 YYEEEE. CDR3 length: 13 residues. CDR3 bases: TGTGCCAGCAGCGTACAGCGAACTATGGGCTACACCTTC. Translated: CASSVQRTMGYTF.

This clone was seen a single time. The chain carries TRBV7-2 and TRBJ1-1; D unclear. The CDR3 has 12 amino acids. Germline CDR1 and CDR2: SGHTA and FQGNSA. Deletions cut 3 bases from V and 8 bases from J, with 10 bases between. The CDR3 sequence: CASSFRSLEAFF. The CDR3 DNA is TGTGCCAGCAGCTTTCGTTCCCTCGAAGCTTTCTTT.

The chain links TRBV7-9 to TRBJ1-1; D unclear. V shed 2 bases and J shed 0 bases, with 10 bases lying between them. Germline V gene sequence: CDR1 SEHNR, CDR2 FQNEAQ (reference sequence). CDR3 length: 15 residues. The CDR3 DNA sequence: TGTGCCAGCAGCTTAAGTCTGGGGATGAACACTGAAGCTTTCTTT. Translation gives CASSLSLGMNTEAFF.

The chain uses TRBV10-3 and TRBJ2-3, with 8 bases matching TRBD2. The V gene's germline CDR1 is ENHRY and CDR2 SYGVKD. The CDR3 covers 15 residues. The ends lost 4 bases at V and 3 bases at J; junction bases unmatched: 6. The CDR3 sequence: CAISARAGDTDTQYF. The CDR3, as DNA: TGTGCCATCAGTGCAAGAGCGGGAGATACAGATACGCAGTATTTT.

V usage is TRBV6-5 and J usage is TRBJ1-5; no clear D. The CDR3 has 14 residues. The V gene lost 6 bases and the J gene lost 0 bases, with 9 bases spanning the gap. Germline values: CDR1 MNHEY, CDR2 SVGAGI. The DNA for the CDR3 is TGTGCCAGCAGGCCCGATTATAGCAATCAGCCCCAGCATTTT. It yields the protein CASRPDYSNQPQHF.

The sample holds a few counts of this clone. This rearrangement joins TRBV6-5 to TRBJ1-2; 9 nucleotides agree with TRBD1. Germline V lookup: CDR1 MNHEY, CDR2 SVGAGI. J lost 4 bases, V lost 5 bases, and 5 bases had no gene match. CDR3 size: 14 residues. CDR3 sequence reads: CASSGGTGRYGYTF. CDR3 DNA: TGTGCCAGCAGTGGGGGGACAGGGCGCTATGGCTACACCTTC.

This clone appeared a single time. The chain couples TRBV5-3 to TRBJ1-5; D is ambiguous. TRBV5-3 is sorted into the ORF group, with uncertain function. V was cut by 0 bases and J by 5 bases, with 6 bases left in between. This CDR3 comprises 13 residues. CDR3 residues: CARSLAVHQPQHF. In DNA form, the CDR3 reads TGTGCCAGAAGCTTGGCGGTTCATCAGCCCCAGCATTTT.

This sequence joins TRBV5-4 and TRBJ1-3, with 8 bases identical to TRBD1. The CDR3 sequence is 14 residues long. Per the germline V gene, CDR1 is SGHNT and CDR2 is YYREEE (reference sequence). V was clipped by 1 base and J by 4 bases; unmatched bases: 1. The CDR3 DNA reads TGTGCCAGCAGCTTGTCAGGGGGCGGAAACACCATATATTTT. It translates to CASSLSGGGNTIYF.

The chain employs TRBV5-8 and TRBJ1-6, with 8 bases fitting TRBD1. Per the germline V gene, CDR1 is SGHTS and CDR2 is YDEGEE. V gave up 0 bases and J gave up 3 bases; unmatched junction bases: 2. The CDR3 contains 16 residues. The CDR3 protein is CASSLVGQVYNSPLHF. CDR3 coding DNA: TGTGCCAGCAGCTTGGTGGGACAGGTCTATAATTCACCCCTCCACTTT.

This clone was observed once. The gene calls are TRBV6-5 and TRBJ1-1, with D perhaps matching TRBD1 (5 bases). This CDR3 region has 13 residues. Germline V gene lookup returns CDR1 MNHEY and CDR2 SVGAGI. Trimming took 6 bases from V and 6 from J, leaving 14 bases between them. The CDR3 is CASRSRARSEAFF. For the CDR3, the DNA is TGTGCCAGCAGAAGCAGGGCTAGGTCTGAAGCTTTCTTT.

The gene calls are TRBV9 and TRBJ1-3; D is ambiguous. Germline V CDR1 and CDR2: SGDLS, YYNGEE. Trimming removed 0 bases at V and 4 bases at J, with 8 bases between. This CDR3 comprises 14 residues. For the CDR3, the DNA is TGTGCCAGCAGCGTAGGCCAGGCGGGAAACACCATATATTTT. It encodes CASSVGQAGNTIYF.

The rearrangement uses TRBV6-6 and TRBJ1-2; D is unresolved. The CDR3 extends over 15 amino acids. Per germline, CDR1 MNHNY and CDR2 SVGAGI (reference sequence). V was clipped by 4 bases and J by 1 base, with 13 bases between them. The CDR3 bases are TGTGCCAGCAGTTTCGGCAACCAGGATAACTATGGCTACACCTTC. Translated: CASSFGNQDNYGYTF.

In this sample, this clone turned up once. J is TRBJ2-7 and V is TRBV11-2, with 13 bases aligning to TRBD2. The V segment lost 5 bases and the J segment 11 bases; nucleotides outside the gene matches: 6. CDR1 is SGHAT and CDR2 is FQNNGV in the germline V gene. The CDR3 has 13 amino acids. CDR3 protein: CASSPGLAGDKYF. DNA of the CDR3: TGTGCCAGCAGCCCTGGACTAGCGGGAGACAAGTACTTC.